One sample yielded the 27 T cell receptor beta chains listed below, sequenced in a study of spatial heterogeneity in lung cancer. Time point reported: sample taken at primary tumor resection. Unsorted whole RNA samples from tumor, nontumor lung or frozen PBMC were sequenced. TCRdb re-analysed the 5' RACE reads in MiXCR, keeping a single row per CDR3 protein. The data hold tens of thousands of distinct CDR3 sequences, with 10% to 15% observed a single time. The sample was PBMCs, taken at surgery. The receptors here all came from a male donor with early-stage non-small cell lung cancer.

V usage is TRBV6-5 and J usage is TRBJ1-4, with TRBD1 identical over 8 bases. The CDR3 consists of 14 residues. The germline gives CDR1 MNHEY, CDR2 SVGAGI. Losses at the gene ends were 4 bases for V and 7 bases for J; bases not matched to a gene: 5. Written as DNA, the CDR3 is TGTGCCAGCAGTTTAACAGGGGGGGTTGAAAAACTGTTTTTT. Amino acid sequence: CASSLTGGVEKLFF.

This clonotype showed up just a few times. The chain couples TRBV11-2 to TRBJ2-1, with 8 bases identical to TRBD1. The CDR3 has 14 amino acids. CDR1 is SGHAT, CDR2 FQNNGV, per germline. V lost 3 bases to trimming and J lost 5 bases; unmatched junction nucleotides: 3. The CDR3 loop is CASSFDRGHNEQFF. CDR3 DNA: TGTGCCAGCAGCTTTGACAGGGGCCACAATGAGCAGTTCTTC.

This clonotype was seen more than once but under ten times. A junction boundary mismatches the germline segment, possibly from a read error. The chain recombines TRBV6-2 or TRBV6-3 with TRBJ2-2; D possibly corresponds to TRBD2 (5 bases). CDR3 size: 16 residues. Germline CDR1 MNHEY, CDR2 SVGEGT. The CDR3 loop is CASSYEAPTNTGKLFF. The CDR3 DNA sequence: TGTGCCAGCAGTTATGAGGCTCCTACGAACACCGGGAAGCTGTTTTTT.

A few counts support this clonotype. CDR3 nucleotides: TGCGCCAGCAGCCAAGATTTCGGGAAGGTGACTGAAGCTTTCTTT. This gives the protein CASSQDFGKVTEAFF. The chain is built from TRBV4-3 and TRBJ1-1; D gene uncertain. Germline V CDR1 and CDR2: LGHNA, YSLEER. V was shortened by 0 bases and J by 5 bases, with 13 bases between the two germline ends. This CDR3 contains 15 residues.

This clonotype was recorded at least ten times. J is TRBJ2-7 and V is TRBV2; TRBD2 agrees at 10 bases. After removal of 3 bases from V and 3 bases from J, the junction contained 2 bases not matched to a gene. This CDR3 has 14 amino acids. Looked up from germline, CDR1 is SNHLY and CDR2 is FYNNEI. The chain's CDR3 is CASSDASGGYEQYF. The CDR3 DNA reads as TGTGCCAGCAGTGATGCTAGCGGGGGCTACGAGCAGTACTTC.

This clonotype was recorded a few times. This chain links TRBV6-4 with TRBJ2-7; D possibly corresponds to TRBD2 (6 bases). Per germline, CDR1 MRHNA and CDR2 SNTAGT. The CDR3 has 14 residues. Trimming took off 8 bases at V and 2 bases at J, with 16 bases between the two ends. The CDR3 loop is CASWGPGVPYEQYF. CDR3 coding DNA: TGTGCCAGCTGGGGACCGGGGGTGCCCTACGAGCAGTACTTC.

J is TRBJ2-3 and V is TRBV12-3 or TRBV12-4; TRBD2 matches at 10 bases. The V gene end was trimmed by 11 bases and the J gene end by 6 bases; junction bases not matched to a gene: 5. The CDR3 is 12 amino acids. The CDR3 bases are TGTGCCGGAGCGACTAGCGGGGATACGCAGTATTTT. This encodes CAGATSGDTQYF.

This clonotype has ten or more counts. The chain recombines TRBV28 with TRBJ1-4; TRBD1 is a possible D gene (6 bases). CDR1 and CDR2 from the germline V gene are MDHEN and SYDVKM. The CDR3 runs 14 residues. The V end lost 1 base, the J end lost 8 bases, and 11 bases lay between the germline ends. Written as DNA, the CDR3 is TGTGCCAGCAGTTTATTTTACAGGGTAGAAAAACTGTTTTTT. This translates into CASSLFYRVEKLFF.

This clonotype came up a few times. V usage is TRBV9 and J usage is TRBJ2-1; 11 nucleotides match TRBD2. CDR3 length equals 16 residues. With V trimmed by 0 bases and J by 7 bases, 6 bases remained unmatched. In germline, CDR1 is SGDLS, CDR2 YYNGEE. Here the CDR3 reads CASSVGLAGRRNEQFF. CDR3 in DNA: TGTGCCAGCAGCGTAGGACTAGCGGGAAGGAGGAATGAGCAGTTCTTC.

This clonotype was recorded a few times. The J gene is TRBJ2-2, the V gene TRBV3-1, with TRBD2 matching over 8 bases. V lost 4 bases to trimming and J lost 3 bases; unmatched junction nucleotides: 13. CDR3 length equals 18 residues. Looked up from germline, CDR1 is LGHDT and CDR2 is YNNKEL (reference sequence). The CDR3 sequence: CASSPWREATSYTGELFF. The CDR3 region has the DNA TGTGCCAGCAGCCCGTGGCGGGAGGCCACGTCGTACACCGGGGAGCTGTTTTTT.

This chain links TRBV20-1 with TRBJ2-7, with 7 bases aligning to TRBD1. This CDR3 is 15 amino acids long. J gave up 1 base and V 6 bases, and 12 bases lay outside the gene matches. Looked up from germline, CDR1 is DFQATT and CDR2 is SNEGSKA (reference sequence). The CDR3 region is CSAVTGTAFSYEQYF. The CDR3 DNA is TGCAGTGCGGTGACCGGGACAGCCTTTTCCTACGAGCAGTACTTC.

This clonotype has just a few counts. This chain links TRBV7-2 with TRBJ1-5; D unresolved. The CDR3 extends over 15 amino acids. V was shortened by 2 bases and J by 0 bases, with 8 bases between the two germline ends. The V gene's germline CDR1 is SGHTA and CDR2 FQGNSA. The CDR3 nucleotides are TGTGCCAGCAGCTTATCTGGGTCTAGCAATCAGCCCCAGCATTTT. Residues: CASSLSGSSNQPQHF.

This clonotype was counted between two and nine times. The chain is built from TRBV7-8 and TRBJ2-5; possibly TRBD1 for D (6 bases). CDR1 and CDR2 from the germline V gene are SGHVS and FQNEAQ. The CDR3 has 18 residues. Trimming cost V 6 bases and J 1 base, with 24 bases left between them. Here the CDR3 reads CASRLTRRQEKGQETQYF. CDR3 sequence (DNA): TGTGCCAGCAGATTAACCCGGAGACAGGAGAAGGGCCAAGAGACCCAGTACTTC.

V is TRBV7-2 and J is TRBJ2-3; no definite D call. In germline, CDR1 is SGHTA, CDR2 FQGNSA. The CDR3 is made up of 14 amino acids. V was shortened by 5 bases and J by 0 bases, with 9 bases between the two germline ends. CDR3 protein: CASSMTGSTDTQYF. CDR3 in DNA: TGTGCCAGCAGCATGACCGGGAGCACAGATACGCAGTATTTT.

There are a few counts of this clonotype. The V and J genes are TRBV5-1 and TRBJ2-7, with TRBD1 as a possible D gene (6 bases). The CDR3 has 14 amino acids. Germline-derived CDR1 and CDR2 are SGHRS and YFSETQ. V was trimmed by 7 bases and J by 6 bases, leaving 20 bases between them. As DNA, the CDR3 is TGCGCCAGCGGCAGACAGGCAGGCCCCACCGAGCAGTACTTC. Protein product: CASGRQAGPTEQYF. Complete variable domain (other parts from reference TRBV5-1 and TRBJ2-7): KAGVTQTPRYLIKTRGQQVTLSCSPISGHRSVSWYQQTPGQGLQFLFEYFSETQRNKGNFPGRFSGRQFSNSRSEMNVSTLELGDSALYLCASGRQAGPTEQYFGPGTRLTVT.

This clonotype has a count of ten or more. The chain links TRBV6-6 to TRBJ2-7; D unresolved. Germline-derived CDR1 and CDR2 are MNHNY and SVGAGI (reference sequence). Trimming took 2 bases from V and 3 from J, leaving 8 bases between them. The CDR3 consists of 13 residues. The CDR3 is CASSYGTLYEQYF. As DNA, the CDR3 is TGTGCCAGCAGTTACGGCACTCTCTACGAGCAGTACTTC.

This clonotype was seen ten or more times. This chain links TRBV6-2 or TRBV6-3 with TRBJ1-1; D may be TRBD1 (5 bases). Germline V CDR1 and CDR2: MNHEY, SVGEGT. The V and J ends lost 6 bases and 5 bases respectively, with 16 bases between them. The CDR3 spans 14 residues. CDR3 sequence: CASSPPGRGTEAFF. CDR3 DNA: TGTGCCAGCAGCCCACCGGGGCGCGGGACTGAAGCTTTCTTT.

The chain has TRBV27 and TRBJ2-1; D unclear. The germline V gene has CDR1 MNHEY and CDR2 SMNVEV (reference sequence). V was pared by 5 bases and J by 12 bases, with 26 bases between. The CDR3 sequence is 16 residues long. The CDR3 sequence is CASSPRWLERRARQFF. CDR3 nucleotide sequence: TGTGCCAGCAGTCCCCGTTGGCTGGAGAGAAGGGCACGGCAGTTCTTC.

CDR3 protein: CSARGGDRGSPLHF. The CDR3 coding sequence is TGCAGTGCTCGGGGAGGGGACAGGGGGTCACCCCTCCACTTT. The rearrangement links TRBV20-1 to TRBJ1-6; TRBD1 matches at 11 bases. This CDR3 contains 14 residues. Germline values: CDR1 DFQATT, CDR2 SNEGSKA (reference sequence). The trim removed 5 bases at V and 10 bases at J, leaving 7 bases unmatched.

The chain links TRBV12-3 or TRBV12-4 to TRBJ1-2; possibly TRBD1 for D (6 bases). The CDR3 totals 15 residues. Trimming took 6 bases from V and 8 from J, leaving 22 bases between them. CDR3 sequence reads: CASSRYTGTVRGYTF. Here the CDR3 DNA reads TGTGCCAGCAGCCGATACACAGGGACCGTAAGAGGCTACACCTTC.

This clonotype was recorded at least ten times. The V and J genes are TRBV7-2 and TRBJ2-5; the D is unclear. The germline V gene has CDR1 SGHTA and CDR2 FQGNSA. The CDR3 consists of 14 residues. Trimming removed 1 base at V and 1 base at J, with 7 bases between. This CDR3 is CASSLVGAQETQYF. CDR3 sequence (DNA): TGTGCCAGCAGCTTAGTCGGAGCCCAAGAGACCCAGTACTTC.

There are a few counts of this clonotype. The V call is TRBV20-1, the J call TRBJ2-3; 10 positions agree with TRBD2. Per the germline V gene, CDR1 is DFQATT and CDR2 is SNEGSKA (reference sequence). V dropped 5 bases and J dropped 5; count of bases not matched to a gene: 7. The CDR3 covers 14 residues. The CDR3 reads CSAFQLAGKDTQYF. DNA for the CDR3: TGCAGTGCTTTCCAACTAGCGGGGAAAGATACGCAGTATTTT.

The chain links TRBV28 to TRBJ2-5; D might be TRBD1 (7 bases). This CDR3 spans 15 amino acids. In germline, CDR1 is MDHEN, CDR2 SYDVKM. V lost 3 bases to trimming and J lost 4 bases, with 15 bases between them. The CDR3 sequence is CASSFGGAGGETQYF. The CDR3 region has the DNA TGTGCCAGCAGTTTCGGGGGCGCAGGGGGAGAGACCCAGTACTTC.

This clonotype showed up many times. The chain is built from TRBV5-1 and TRBJ1-1, with D maybe TRBD1 (5 bases). The CDR3 runs 14 residues. The V gene's germline CDR1 is SGHRS and CDR2 YFSETQ. Trimming left V 0 bases short and J 4 bases short, with 10 bases between. CDR3 amino acids: CASSLASGGTEAFF. CDR3 DNA sequence: TGCGCCAGCAGCTTGGCCAGCGGGGGCACTGAAGCTTTCTTT.

There are many counts of this clonotype. J is TRBJ2-3 and V is TRBV7-3, with D unclear. The CDR3 covers 15 residues. Germline loops: CDR1 SGHTA, CDR2 FQGTGA. The V end was cut by 5 bases, the J end by 2 bases, with 14 bases between. DNA for the CDR3: TGTGCCAGCAGCCCAACCAGCGCCCACACAGATACGCAGTATTTT. Amino acids: CASSPTSAHTDTQYF. Full variable domain (outside the CDR3, taken from reference TRBV7-3 and TRBJ2-3): GAGVSQTPSNKVTEKGKYVELRCDPISGHTALYWYRQSLGQGPEFLIYFQGTGAADDSGLPNDRFFAVRPEGSVSTLKIQRTERGDSAVYLCASSPTSAHTDTQYFGPGTRLTVL.

The chain joins TRBV28 to TRBJ2-7; 10 bases map to TRBD2. V lost 6 bases and J lost 3; bases outside the gene matches: 8. This CDR3 has 15 amino acids. Germline loops: CDR1 MDHEN, CDR2 SYDVKM. CDR3 nucleotides: TGTGCCAGCAGGAATAGCGGGAGGACCATCTACGAGCAGTACTTC. It specifies CASRNSGRTIYEQYF.

This clonotype was counted ten times or more. This rearrangement joins TRBV29-1 to TRBJ2-1; D not certain. Trimming stripped 8 bases from V and 9 bases from J, with 8 bases between. In germline, CDR1 is SQVTM, CDR2 ANQGSEA. The CDR3 length is 9 residues. The CDR3, as DNA: TGCAGCATAAGATGTGAGCAGTTCTTC. The encoded protein is CSIRCEQFF.